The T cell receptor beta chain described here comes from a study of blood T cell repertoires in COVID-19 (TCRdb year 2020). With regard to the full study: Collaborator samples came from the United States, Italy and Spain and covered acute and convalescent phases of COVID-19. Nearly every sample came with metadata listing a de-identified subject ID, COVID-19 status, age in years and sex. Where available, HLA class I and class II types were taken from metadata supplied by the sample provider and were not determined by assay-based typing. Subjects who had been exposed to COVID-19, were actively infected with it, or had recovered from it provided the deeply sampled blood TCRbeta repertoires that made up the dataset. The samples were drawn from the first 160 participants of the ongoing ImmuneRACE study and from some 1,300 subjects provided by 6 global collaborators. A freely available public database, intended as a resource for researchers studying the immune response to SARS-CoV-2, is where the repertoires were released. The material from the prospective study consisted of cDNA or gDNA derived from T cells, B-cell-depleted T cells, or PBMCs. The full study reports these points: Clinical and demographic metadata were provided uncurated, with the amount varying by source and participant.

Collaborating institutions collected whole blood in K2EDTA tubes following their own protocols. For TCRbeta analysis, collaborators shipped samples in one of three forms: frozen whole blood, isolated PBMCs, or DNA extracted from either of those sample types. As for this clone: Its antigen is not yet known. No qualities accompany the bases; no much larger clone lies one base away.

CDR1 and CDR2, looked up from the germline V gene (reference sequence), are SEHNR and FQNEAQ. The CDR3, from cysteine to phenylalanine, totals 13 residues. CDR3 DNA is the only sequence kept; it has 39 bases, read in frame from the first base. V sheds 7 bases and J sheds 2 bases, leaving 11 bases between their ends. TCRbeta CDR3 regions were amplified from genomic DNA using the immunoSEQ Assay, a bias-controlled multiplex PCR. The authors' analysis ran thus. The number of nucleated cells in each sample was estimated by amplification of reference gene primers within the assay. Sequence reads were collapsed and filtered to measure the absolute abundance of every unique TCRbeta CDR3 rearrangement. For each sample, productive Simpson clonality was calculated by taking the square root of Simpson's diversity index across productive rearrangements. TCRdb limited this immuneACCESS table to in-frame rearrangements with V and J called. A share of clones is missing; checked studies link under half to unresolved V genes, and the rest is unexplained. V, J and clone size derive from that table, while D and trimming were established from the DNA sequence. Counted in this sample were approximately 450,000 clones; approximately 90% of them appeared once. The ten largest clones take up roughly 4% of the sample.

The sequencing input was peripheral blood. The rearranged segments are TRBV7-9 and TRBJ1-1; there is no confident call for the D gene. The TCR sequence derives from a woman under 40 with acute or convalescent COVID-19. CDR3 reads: CASMADYNTEAFF. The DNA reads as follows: TGTGCCAGCATGGCTGACTACAACACTGAAGCTTTCTTT.